This TCR beta chain appears in the sequencing data of a study of cytomegalovirus exposure and HLA in healthy donors. Study-wide points: Generally TCR sequences proved uncommon, though certain public TCRs appeared in numerous donors.

The data were produced by immunoSEQ multiplex PCR, yet TCRdb's version contains in-frame clones alone and is incomplete. The sample consists of under 250,000 clones, approximately 78% of them appearing once. Remarks on this clone: Its specificity is unknown.

V was pared by 0 bases and J by 4 bases, with 13 bases between. Germline-derived CDR1 and CDR2 are SGHRS and YFSETQ. The CDR3 sequence is 15 residues long. The sample taken for sequencing was PBMCs. This sequence joins TRBV5-1 and TRBJ1-2; D uncertain. The TCR sequence derives from a woman aged 25-40 years in good health and CMV-seronegative. CDR3 DNA sequence: TGCGCCAGCAGCTTGGGAGGGAGCGGAACCTATGGCTACACCTTC. This codes for CASSLGGSGTYGYTF.